This T cell receptor beta chain was found in a study of shared clonotypes between healthy human individuals. This CDR3 has 13 residues. Germline lookup yields CDR1 SGDLS and CDR2 YYNGEE. Trimming at V came to 7 bases and at J to 2 bases, leaving 3 bases not matched to a gene. General study results and limits: Clonotype sharing among donors was thought likely to change with sequencing depth.

Comment on this clone: Its antigen remains unidentified.

The authors loaded around 220 ng DNA, some 32,000 T cell genomes, into sorted-subset replicate PCRs. TCRdb's table, derived via immunoSEQ multiplex PCR, lists solely in-frame clones and lacks some. The sample gives some 2.3 million clones, more than 85% of which show up once; 0.39% is in the top ten. This clonotype originated in a man aged 18 to 35 in good health. Some clones in this sample may be carry-over from other donors' samples. Sequencing was carried out using naive CD4+ T cells from PBMCs. Stated subset: CD45RA+ positively selected. The chain recombines TRBV9 with TRBJ2-5; 9 bases line up with TRBD2. CDR3 protein: CASAGGVQETQYF. CDR3 in DNA: TGTGCCAGCGCGGGAGGGGTTCAAGAGACCCAGTACTTC. Based on the CDR3 plus reference TRBV9 and TRBJ2-5, the full variable domain is DSGVTQTPKHLITATGQRVTLRCSPRSGDLSVYWYQQSLDQGLQFLIQYYNGEERAKGNILERFSAQQFPDLHSELNLSSLELGDSALYFCASAGGVQETQYFGPGTRLLVL.